The following is a T cell receptor (beta chain) sequence with its context. Germline assignment: CDR1 SGHRS and CDR2 YFSETQ. Trimming removed 4 bases from V and 4 bases from J; junction bases left unmatched: 6. This CDR3 contains 16 residues. Measured with immunoSEQ multiplex PCR; TCRdb has only the in-frame clones, and not every one. This table holds about 110,000 clones, around 90% found once. These data belong to a study of T cell changes during pregnancy in multiple sclerosis. The sequence derives from a female donor with multiple sclerosis, enrolled in a pregnancy study. The gene calls are TRBV5-1 and TRBJ2-2; 11 nucleotides line up with TRBD1. Specimen: peripheral blood, collected before pregnancy. CDR3 nucleotide sequence: TGCGCCAGCAGCCCGGGACAGGGGGACTTCACCGGGGAGCTGTTTTTT. This gives the protein CASSPGQGDFTGELFF.